These T cell receptor beta chains were read from a single sample in a study of blood T cells in healthy people across ages. A single record per CDR3 protein comes from TCRdb applying MiXCR to the 5' RACE reads. The sample lists about 1,600,000 distinct CDR3 sequences; 40% to 50% were seen once. Sequenced: blood. All receptors come from a woman in her late teens or twenties in good health. CDR3s include the opening cysteine and the closing phenylalanine or tryptophan. The D gene is left open where the match is weak. A clone size is listed for some rows: how often the clone was seen (once, few, many), or a class if it is expanded.

J gene: TRBJ2-3; V gene: TRBV12-3/TRBV12-4; D gene: TRBD2; clone size: -; CDR3 DNA: TGTGCCAGCAGCCCCACTGCCCGCCGCACTAGCGGGGGAGACCCCAGGGATACGCAGTATTTT; CDR3 protein: CASSPTARRTSGGDPRDTQYF
J gene: TRBJ2-1; V gene: TRBV19; D gene: -; clone size: -; CDR3 DNA: TGTGCCAGTAGTATAGGGGGGACCCACCCCAATGAGCAGTTCTTC; CDR3 protein: CASSIGGTHPNEQFF
J gene: TRBJ2-1; V gene: TRBV4-1; D gene: TRBD2; clone size: -; CDR3 DNA: TGCGCCAGCAGCCAAGATAGAATCGGGACTAGGACTTACAATGAGCAGTTCTTC; CDR3 protein: CASSQDRIGTRTYNEQFF
J gene: TRBJ2-5; V gene: TRBV3-1; D gene: -; clone size: -; CDR3 DNA: TGTGCCAGCAGCCAAGATTGGCAAGGGGCCGCCGGGGAGACCCAGTACTTC; CDR3 protein: CASSQDWQGAAGETQYF
J gene: TRBJ1-1; V gene: TRBV7-3; D gene: -; clone size: few; CDR3 DNA: TGTGCCAGCAGTGACGGGGTACAGGTCAACACTGAAGCTTTCTTT; CDR3 protein: CASSDGVQVNTEAFF
J gene: TRBJ1-2; V gene: TRBV28; D gene: -; clone size: -; CDR3 DNA: TGTGCCAGCAAGAGTAGAGGGGGGCCGGGTGGCTACACCTTC; CDR3 protein: CASKSRGGPGGYTF
J gene: TRBJ2-1; V gene: TRBV11-3; D gene: TRBD1; clone size: few; CDR3 DNA: TGTGCCAGCAGCACTGGGACAGCACCGTACAATGAGCAGTTCTTC; CDR3 protein: CASSTGTAPYNEQFF
J gene: TRBJ2-7; V gene: TRBV4-1; D gene: TRBD1; clone size: few; CDR3 DNA: TGCGCCAGCAGCCAAGACCAACAGGGGGCCTACGAGCAGTACTTC; CDR3 protein: CASSQDQQGAYEQYF
J gene: TRBJ1-5; V gene: TRBV15; D gene: -; clone size: few; CDR3 DNA: TGTGCCACCAGCGGGGGGCTCTATCAGCCCCAGCATTTT; CDR3 protein: CATSGGLYQPQHF
J gene: TRBJ2-1; V gene: TRBV5-1; D gene: TRBD2; clone size: few; CDR3 DNA: TGCGCCAGCAGCACCAGACTAGCGGGGGCCTCAGGGGGTAATGAGCAGTTCTTC; CDR3 protein: CASSTRLAGASGGNEQFF
J gene: TRBJ2-7; V gene: TRBV6-5; D gene: TRBD1; clone size: -; CDR3 DNA: TGTGCCAGCAGTCCCCCGGACAGGGACCACGAGCAGTACTTC; CDR3 protein: CASSPPDRDHEQYF
J gene: TRBJ1-1; V gene: TRBV5-6; D gene: -; clone size: -; CDR3 DNA: TGTGCCAGCAGCCCCAGACTAGGGGTAACCACTGAAGCTTTCTTT; CDR3 protein: CASSPRLGVTTEAFF
J gene: TRBJ2-5; V gene: TRBV7-2; D gene: -; clone size: few; CDR3 DNA: TGTGCCAGCAGCTTAGAGGCGGGCGCCCAGTACTTC; CDR3 protein: CASSLEAGAQYF
J gene: TRBJ1-5; V gene: TRBV14; D gene: TRBD1; clone size: -; CDR3 DNA: TGTGCCAGCAGCTCAGTAGACCCGGGACAGGGAGTCAATCAGCCCCAGCATTTT; CDR3 protein: CASSSVDPGQGVNQPQHF
J gene: TRBJ1-1; V gene: TRBV16; D gene: -; clone size: -; CDR3 DNA: TGTGCCAGCAGCCAATCAGGAGGGTTAGGCGTCACTGAAGCTTTCTTT; CDR3 protein: CASSQSGGLGVTEAFF
J gene: TRBJ1-5; V gene: TRBV12-3/TRBV12-4; D gene: -; clone size: -; CDR3 DNA: TGTGCCAGTAGTAGTGCGGAAAGCAATCAGCCCCAGCATTTT; CDR3 protein: CASSSAESNQPQHF